This TCR beta chain was captured in a study of blood T cell repertoires in COVID-19. Study details: From the United States, Italy and Spain came samples of acute and convalescent COVID-19. The cDNA or gDNA used as material had been derived from T cells, B-cell-depleted T cells, or PBMCs.

Per the original methods: Estimation of nucleated cell counts relied on the amplification of reference gene primers. TCRdb's copy holds only in-frame clones and misses some; the assay was immunoSEQ multiplex PCR. V and J calls and clone size are as listed in that table; D and trimming were resolved from the DNA. The sample has about 65,000 clones; approximately 93% are singletons. The CDR3 extends over 14 amino acids. Germline CDR1 and CDR2: SEHNR and FQNEAQ (reference sequence). J was trimmed by 4 bases and V by 3 bases; bases with no gene match: 3. Material: peripheral blood. The chain uses TRBV7-9 and TRBJ1-2, with 9 nucleotides matching TRBD1. The receptor's source is a man between 65 and 85 years old with active COVID-19. Here the CDR3 reads CASSFGQGPYGYTF. The CDR3 nucleotides read TGTGCCAGCAGCTTCGGACAGGGGCCCTATGGCTACACCTTC.